The 19 T cell receptor beta chains given below trace back to one sample, sequenced in a study of T cell clonality in common variable immunodeficiency. TCRdb's copy holds only in-frame clones and misses some; the assay was immunoSEQ multiplex PCR. The sample is made up of 35,000 to 50,000 clones, none counted only once. The sample was peripheral blood mononuclear cells. Receptors originate from a person aged 18 to 70 in good health.

This clone appeared many times. From the germline J gene comes the end of the CDR3, since the read stops 3 residues before it. V gene TRBV4-2 combines with J gene TRBJ1-4; TRBD1 matches at 10 bases. After removal of 2 bases from V and 6 bases from J, the junction contained 6 bases not matched to a gene. Germline values: CDR1 LGHNA, CDR2 YNFKEQ. CDR3 length equals 16 residues. The CDR3 spells CASSQKGGQGYEKLFF. CDR3 DNA, as far as it was read: TGTGCCAGCAGCCAAAAAGGGGGACAGGGGTATGAAAAA.

This clone was detected ten times or more. The CDR3 goes on 3 residues after the read ends, and that part is filled in from the germline J gene. The rearrangement uses TRBV29-1 and TRBJ1-6; D unresolved. The ends were cut back, 3 bases at V and 7 bases at J, with 13 bases in the middle. From germline, CDR1 is SQVTM and CDR2 ANQGSEA. This CDR3 is 14 amino acids long. The chain's CDR3 is CSVDDGLGNSPLHF. The CDR3 bases that were read are TGCAGCGTTGACGACGGCCTCGGGAATTCACCC.

The table lists this clone with a few counts. The sequenced fragment ends 3 residues before the CDR3 boundary, so the rest is inferred from the germline J gene. V is TRBV30 and J is TRBJ1-2; 7 bases map to TRBD1. The CDR3 length is 15 residues. CDR1 GTSNPN and CDR2 SVGIG come from the germline V gene (reference sequence). CDR3 amino acids: CAGSWTGLFSNDYTF. The DNA read from the CDR3 is TGTGCCGGAAGCTGGACAGGTCTTTTTTCGAATGAC.

About this clone: Mismatch with germline at one junction end may stem from a read error. The read comes to an end 3 residues before the CDR3 does, leaving the germline J gene to fill in the end. This sample also contains other DNA sequences that code for the same CDR3. J is TRBJ1-3 and V is TRBV7-2; D may be TRBD1 (5 bases). The CDR3 length is 15 residues. CDR1 is SGHTA, CDR2 FQGNSA, per germline. CDR3 amino acids: CASSRGGGSGNTIYF. The part of the CDR3 DNA that was read is TGTGCCAGCAGCCGCGGGGGGGGTTCTGGAAACACA.

This clone was picked up many times. The sequenced fragment ends 3 residues before the CDR3 boundary, so the rest is inferred from the germline J gene. This chain joins TRBV7-3 and TRBJ2-3, with 7 nucleotides matching TRBD1. CDR1 and CDR2 (germline): SGHTA, FQGTGA. The CDR3 extends over 17 amino acids. Unmatched junction bases numbered 13, after V lost 5 bases and J lost 2 bases. CDR3 DNA, as far as it was read: TGTGCCAGCAGCAAGGGAAACAGGGGATTGGTCACAGATACG. It encodes CASSKGNRGLVTDT. The whole CDR3 sequence is CASSKGNRGLVTDTQYF.

This clone has at least ten counts. The sequenced CDR3 bases are TGCAGTGCTAGAGACCGGGACAGGGGTAATGAAAAA. Translation: CSARDRDRGNEK. The entire CDR3 protein is CSARDRDRGNEKLFF. The chain uses TRBV20-1 and TRBJ1-4; 10 positions agree with TRBD1. The read finishes 3 residues shy of the CDR3 end, and the germline J gene is used to complete it. Per the germline V gene, CDR1 is DFQATT and CDR2 is SNEGSKA (reference sequence). V dropped 0 bases and J dropped 4; count of bases not matched to a gene: 2. This CDR3 has 15 residues.

This clone was detected ten times or more. The read is 3 residues too short to cover the CDR3 end, so that end is filled in from the germline J gene. The rearrangement uses TRBV28 and TRBJ2-7, with 9 bases matching TRBD1. The CDR3 length is 19 residues. The V gene end was trimmed by 2 bases and the J gene end by 2 bases; junction bases not matched to a gene: 16. CDR1 is MDHEN, CDR2 SYDVKM, per germline. This chain's CDR3 is CASSLEGTGISGNPYEQYF. The CDR3 bases that were read are TGTGCCAGCAGTTTAGAGGGGACAGGGATATCGGGGAATCCCTACGAG.

This clone was found many times. The CDR3 here is CAISEEREYEQYF. Incomplete CDR3 DNA: TGTGCCATCAGTGAGGAGCGGGAGTACGAG. This chain uses TRBV10-3 with TRBJ2-7, with 8 nucleotides matching TRBD2. The read ends 3 residues early relative to the CDR3; the germline J gene fills the gap. This CDR3 comprises 13 residues. Germline CDR1 ENHRY, CDR2 SYGVKD. J lost 4 bases, V lost 2 bases, and 1 base had no gene match.

This clone has a count of ten or more. The CDR3 end falls 3 residues outside the read, so it is completed with the germline J gene. The chain joins TRBV18 to TRBJ1-6, with a tentative D call TRBD1 (6 bases). V dropped 0 bases and J dropped 7 bases, with 10 bases sitting between them. This CDR3 comprises 15 residues. The V gene's germline CDR1 is KGHSH and CDR2 LQKENI. The covered CDR3 bases are TGTGCCAGCTCACCACCTGCCAGGGGAAATTCACCC. Protein product: CASSPPARGNSP. From start to end, the CDR3 is CASSPPARGNSPLHF.

This clone was picked up a small number of times. The sequenced fragment ends 3 residues before the CDR3 boundary, so the rest is inferred from the germline J gene. The V call is TRBV10-2, the J call TRBJ1-1; 7 nucleotides align to TRBD1. The germline V gene encodes CDR1 WSHSY and CDR2 SAAADI. J lost 1 base, V lost 8 bases, and 10 bases had no gene match. The CDR3 has 15 amino acids. The sequenced part of the CDR3 DNA is TGCGCCAGCCGGGACAGATCCCAGAGGAACACTGAA. This gives the protein CASRDRSQRNTE. The entire CDR3 reads CASRDRSQRNTEAFF.

This clone was recorded many times. The CDR3 is cut off 3 residues early in the read; its end comes from the germline J gene. The chain employs TRBV11-2 and TRBJ2-2; tentatively, D is TRBD1 (5 bases). This CDR3 is built from 12 residues. Between the trimmed V and J ends, which lost 5 bases and 7 bases, there was a span of 8 bases. CDR1 is SGHAT and CDR2 is FQNNGV in the germline V gene. The CDR3 region is CASSGQSGELFF. CDR3 DNA (partial): TGTGCCAGCAGCGGACAAAGCGGGGAG.

There are many counts of this clone. CDR3 sequence: CASSLGTGIAYNEQFF. Partial CDR3 DNA: TGTGCCAGCAGCTTAGGAACAGGGATCGCCTACAATGAG. This chain joins TRBV13 and TRBJ2-1; tentatively, D is TRBD1 (6 bases). The sequence runs out 3 residues before the end of the CDR3; the remainder is reconstructed from the germline J gene. This CDR3 has 16 residues. The germline V gene encodes CDR1 PRHDT and CDR2 FYEKMQ (reference sequence). V lost 0 bases to trimming and J lost 2 bases, with 11 bases between them.

This clone was recorded at least ten times. The chain's CDR3 is CASSTNYRDRLHNEQFF. The part of the CDR3 DNA that was read is TGTGCCAGTAGTACAAACTACCGGGACAGGCTCCACAATGAG. This chain links TRBV19 with TRBJ2-1; 8 nucleotides align to TRBD1. Coverage ceases 3 residues before the CDR3 finishes, and the germline J gene fills in the end. The CDR3 contains 17 residues. The germline gives CDR1 LNHDA, CDR2 SQIVND (reference sequence). The V segment lost 4 bases and the J segment 5 bases; nucleotides outside the gene matches: 13.

This clone was counted many times. The sequence runs out 3 residues before the end of the CDR3; the remainder is reconstructed from the germline J gene. The chain couples TRBV6-1 to TRBJ1-2; maybe TRBD1 (6 bases). The CDR3 is 13 amino acids. Germline CDR1 and CDR2: MNHNS and SASEGT. This CDR3 reads CASSESGADGYTF. The covered CDR3 bases are TGTGCCAGCAGTGAATCAGGGGCGGACGGC.

This clone was counted at least ten times. From the germline J gene comes the end of the CDR3, since the read stops 3 residues before it. The chain couples TRBV30 to TRBJ1-5; 11 nucleotides match TRBD1. The CDR3 extends over 14 amino acids. Trimming took 5 bases from V and 2 from J; bases not matched to a gene: 2. The germline V gene has CDR1 GTSNPN and CDR2 SVGIG (reference sequence). The CDR3 protein is CAWGQGARNQPQHF. The CDR3 bases that were read are TGTGCCTGGGGACAGGGGGCCCGCAATCAGCCC.

In this sample, this clone turned up many times. From the germline J gene comes the end of the CDR3, since the read stops 3 residues before it. V and J are TRBV7-6 and TRBJ1-1, with D perhaps matching TRBD1 (5 bases). This CDR3 comprises 16 residues. V lost 2 bases, J lost 0 bases, and 13 bases lay in between. Germline CDR1 is SGHVS and CDR2 is FNYEAQ. This CDR3 reads CASSLFQDTMNTEAFF. The DNA read from the CDR3 is TGTGCCAGCAGCTTATTCCAGGACACGATGAACACTGAA.

Ten or more counts support this clone. CDR3 sequence reads: CASSSIGVGFAQYF. The sequenced CDR3 bases are TGTGCCAGCAGCTCGATTGGTGTCGGGTTCGCG. The rearrangement links TRBV5-5 to TRBJ2-3; D gene unclear. The read finishes 3 residues shy of the CDR3 end, and the germline J gene is used to complete it. This CDR3 has 14 residues. Germline CDR1 is SGHKS and CDR2 is YYEKEE (reference sequence). The full variable domain, completed using reference TRBV5-5 and TRBJ2-3, is DAGVTQSPTHLIKTRGQQVTLRCSPISGHKSVSWYQQVLGQGPQFIFQYYEKEERGRGNFPDRFSARQFPNYSSELNVNALLLGDSALYLCASSSIGVGFAQYFGPGTRLTVL.

As for this clone: From the germline J gene comes the end of the CDR3, since the read stops 3 residues before it. V and J are TRBV11-3 and TRBJ2-7, with 8 bases that match TRBD1. The CDR3 runs to 14 residues. With V trimmed by 1 base and J by 2 bases, 1 base remained unmatched. The germline gives CDR1 SGHNT, CDR2 YENEEA. CDR3 bases read: TGTGCCAGCAGCTTAGGGGGACAGGCCTACGAG. Translation gives CASSLGGQAYE. The full-length CDR3 reads as CASSLGGQAYEQYF.

About this clone: Read coverage stops 3 residues before the CDR3 terminus; the germline J gene supplies the remainder. V usage is TRBV20-1 and J usage is TRBJ2-7, with 10 bases lining up with TRBD2. This CDR3 spans 15 amino acids. V dropped 0 bases and J dropped 2; count of bases not matched to a gene: 4. The germline CDR1 and CDR2 sequences are DFQATT and SNEGSKA (reference sequence). CDR3 DNA (partial): TGCAGTGCTAGAGATAGGACTAGCGGAGCCTACGAG. Its translation is CSARDRTSGAYE. Given in full, the CDR3 is CSARDRTSGAYEQYF.